Listed here are 16 T cell receptor beta chains from one sample, sequenced in a study of beta chain features in type 1 diabetes. The study reverse transcribed the entire isolated RNA, so it sequenced expressed TCRB transcripts. The data were produced by immunoSEQ multiplex PCR, yet TCRdb's version contains in-frame clones alone and is incomplete. The sample records 200,000 to 250,000 clones, about 9.3% being singletons. The sample was naive CD4+ T cells from blood. The source is a woman aged 18 to 35 in good health.

The chain joins TRBV6-1 to TRBJ2-1; TRBD1 aligns across 7 bases. Germline values: CDR1 MNHNS, CDR2 SASEGT. Trimming took 6 bases from V and 7 from J; bases not matched to a gene: 12. The CDR3 is 15 residues long. The CDR3 here is CASRVQGNIKNEQFF. As DNA, the CDR3 is TGTGCCAGCAGAGTACAGGGGAACATCAAAAATGAGCAGTTCTTC.

This clone was found a few times. The V call is TRBV21-1, the J call TRBJ2-2; TRBD2 is the table's D call and was not checked against the DNA. TRBV21-1 is designated a pseudogene. The CDR3 consists of 13 residues. The CDR3 DNA reads as TGTGCCAGACGGCAGCGAAACACCGGGGAGCTGTTTTTT. Translating it yields CARRQRNTGELFF.

This clone was seen more than once but under ten times. The rearrangement uses TRBV28 and TRBJ1-5; D may be TRBD1 (6 bases). The CDR3 loop spans 13 amino acids. V lost 8 bases and J lost 9, with 17 bases in between. CDR1 and CDR2 from the germline V gene are MDHEN and SYDVKM. CDR3 nucleotides: TGTGCCAGCGCTGGGCAGGGGTGGGGGCCCCAGCATTTT. This sequence encodes CASAGQGWGPQHF. The whole variable domain, remainder taken from reference TRBV28 and TRBJ1-5, is DVKVTQSSRYLVKRTGEKVFLECVQDMDHENMFWYRQDPGLGLRLIYFSYDVKMKEKGDIPEGYSVSREKKERFSLILESASTNQTSMYLCASAGQGWGPQHFGDGTRLSIL.

This rearrangement joins TRBV4-1 to TRBJ2-5, with a possible D match to TRBD1 (6 bases). V was trimmed by 4 bases and J by 2 bases, leaving 11 bases between them. This CDR3 spans 14 amino acids. The germline V gene has CDR1 MGHRA and CDR2 YSYEKL. The CDR3: CASSPEGGQETQYF. CDR3 in DNA: TGCGCCAGCAGCCCAGAAGGGGGACAAGAGACCCAGTACTTC.

This chain connects TRBV9 to TRBJ2-1; no clear D gene. V lost 0 bases and J lost 0, with 7 bases in between. The CDR3 runs to 15 residues. Germline loops: CDR1 SGDLS, CDR2 YYNGEE. This CDR3 reads CASSVGTSSYNEQFF. Here the CDR3 DNA reads TGTGCCAGCAGCGTAGGAACGAGCTCCTACAATGAGCAGTTCTTC.

The chain is built from TRBV19 and TRBJ1-2, with 11 bases that match TRBD1. This CDR3 has 14 amino acids. CDR1 is LNHDA, CDR2 SQIVND, per germline (reference sequence). J was trimmed by 8 bases and V by 6 bases; bases with no gene match: 8. Here the CDR3 reads CASRRTGGLQGYTF. As DNA, the CDR3 is TGTGCCAGTAGGAGGACAGGGGGCCTTCAGGGCTACACCTTC.

CDR3 loop: CASSARASGRTDTQYF. The CDR3 coding sequence is TGTGCCAGTAGTGCCCGGGCTAGCGGGAGAACAGATACGCAGTATTTT. The chain recombines TRBV19 with TRBJ2-3; 10 bases agree with TRBD2. The CDR3 contains 16 residues. After removal of 5 bases from V and 3 bases from J, the junction contained 8 bases not matched to a gene. Germline V gene data show CDR1 as LNHDA and CDR2 as SQIVND (reference sequence). The entire variable domain, with the rest obtained from reference TRBV19 and TRBJ2-3, is as follows: DGGITQSPKYLFRKEGQNVTLSCEQNLNHDAMYWYRQDPGQGLRLIYYSQIVNDFQKGDIAEGYSVSREKKESFPLTVTSAQKNPTAFYLCASSARASGRTDTQYFGPGTRLTVL.

This clone has more than one count but fewer than ten. In DNA form, the CDR3 reads TGTGCCAGCAGTTACTACGGGGAGCGGCCCTACGAGCAGTACTTC. This sequence encodes CASSYYGERPYEQYF. The V and J genes are TRBV28 and TRBJ2-7; possible D gene TRBD2, 5 bases. Germline CDR1 reads MDHEN; CDR2 reads SYDVKM. The CDR3 extends over 15 amino acids. V dropped 4 bases and J dropped 2 bases, with 15 bases sitting between them.

This clone occurred a few times. This chain joins TRBV27 and TRBJ1-5, with 7 positions matching TRBD1. V trimming: 8 bases; J trimming: 6 bases; junction bases outside the gene matches: 13. This CDR3 is 15 amino acids long. Germline CDR1 MNHEY, CDR2 SMNVEV (reference sequence). CDR3 residues: CASRASQGSGQPQHF. DNA for the CDR3: TGTGCCAGCCGCGCGTCACAGGGGTCTGGTCAGCCCCAGCATTTT.

In this sample, this clone turned up a few times. The chain uses TRBV7-9 and TRBJ1-1; perhaps TRBD1 as D (5 bases). This CDR3 has 12 residues. V lost 7 bases and J 8 bases, leaving 14 bases between the germline ends. CDR1 and CDR2 (germline): SEHNR, FQNEAQ (reference sequence). The CDR3 sequence is CASNFAGGEAFF. CDR3 bases: TGTGCCAGCAACTTTGCCGGGGGAGAAGCTTTCTTT.

The chain combines TRBV5-1 with TRBJ1-5; 7 nucleotides align to TRBD1. V lost 0 bases to trimming and J lost 6 bases; unmatched junction nucleotides: 3. CDR3 size: 14 residues. Germline assignment: CDR1 SGHRS and CDR2 YFSETQ. The DNA for the CDR3 is TGCGCCAGCAGCTTGGGACAGGGCGCTCAGCCCCAGCATTTT. It translates to CASSLGQGAQPQHF.

The rearrangement joins TRBV2 to TRBJ1-5; the match to TRBD1 covers 10 bases. The CDR3 is made up of 14 amino acids. J lost 6 bases, V lost 5 bases, and 4 bases had no gene match. The V gene's germline CDR1 is SNHLY and CDR2 FYNNEI. The CDR3 DNA reads as TGTGCCAGCAGTACGGGACAGGGGACTCAGCCCCAGCATTTT. It translates to CASSTGQGTQPQHF.

V gene TRBV30 combines with J gene TRBJ1-2, with D possibly being TRBD1 (6 bases). The CDR3 has 15 residues. Germline V gives CDR1 GTSNPN, CDR2 SVGIG (reference sequence). Trimming cost V 0 bases and J 0 bases, with 11 bases left between them. Here the CDR3 DNA reads TGTGCCTGGAGTGTTGGGGCAGGGGCTAACTATGGCTACACCTTC. Protein: CAWSVGAGANYGYTF.

This clone was observed a handful of times. CDR3 nucleotide sequence: TGTGCCACCAGCAAAGAGAGCCCCGGACAGGGGGGCCACGAGCAGTACTTC. Its protein is CATSKESPGQGGHEQYF. V and J are TRBV15 and TRBJ2-7; TRBD1 agrees at 10 bases. Germline-derived CDR1 and CDR2 are LNHNV and YYDKDF (reference sequence). Trimming cost V 4 bases and J 5 bases; bases outside gene matches: 14. The length of the CDR3 is 17 residues.

This clone was observed a handful of times. The CDR3 DNA reads as TGTGCCAGCAGCTCCGGTCCCAGGCAAGCTAACTATGGCTACACCTTC. It encodes CASSSGPRQANYGYTF. The rearrangement uses TRBV7-8 and TRBJ1-2; no reliable D call. CDR1 and CDR2 from the germline V gene are SGHVS and FQNEAQ. V was trimmed by 4 bases and J by 0 bases, leaving 15 bases between them. The CDR3 sequence is 16 residues long.

This clone has only a few counts. The chain employs TRBV4-2 and TRBJ2-5, with D perhaps TRBD2 (6 bases). Germline-derived CDR1 and CDR2 are LGHNA and YNFKEQ. The ends were cut back, 4 bases at V and 2 bases at J, with 11 bases in the middle. The CDR3 contains 14 residues. The CDR3 spells CASSPKGLQETQYF. The CDR3, as DNA: TGTGCCAGCAGCCCTAAGGGACTGCAAGAGACCCAGTACTTC.